This entry is about one T cell receptor (beta chain). Antigen specificity is unknown. The data originate from a study of T cell responses to AZD1222 COVID-19 vaccine. Study-level points and caveats: The number of AZD1222 recipients seropositive at baseline was only five or six. Spike-wide coverage was observed for vaccine-associated CD4 TCRs, with dominant responses at 160-218 and 743-854.

Sequencing used immunoSEQ multiplex PCR; TCRdb keeps in-frame clones, though not all of them. The top ten hold 0.95% to 1.5% of the sample, which has approximately 140,000 clones, around 95% seen once. This CDR3 has 16 amino acids. V was trimmed by 3 bases and J by 5 bases, leaving 16 bases between them. CDR1 and CDR2 from the germline V gene are SGHNT and YENEEA. The origin of this receptor is an adult in good health. This chain joins TRBV11-3 and TRBJ2-2, with TRBD1 as a possible D gene (6 bases). Sample: peripheral blood, taken on day 0 of AZD1222 vaccination. The CDR3 DNA reads as TGTGCCAGCAGCTTTGGGCAGGGGTTAGGAACCGGGGAGCTGTTTTTT. Its protein is CASSFGQGLGTGELFF.